Listed here is a single TCR beta chain. Germline V CDR1 and CDR2: SGHRS, YFSETQ. The CDR3 runs to 15 residues. Trimming removed 7 bases from V and 2 bases from J; junction bases left unmatched: 8. Data came from immunoSEQ multiplex PCR; TCRdb stores just in-frame clones and leaves some out. The sample lists over 55,000 clones, 80% to 90% occurring once. The data derive from a study of blood T cell repertoires in COVID-19. The sequence derives from a middle-aged woman with acute COVID-19. The chain uses TRBV5-1 and TRBJ2-1; TRBD1 matches 8 bases. The specimen was PBMCs or T cells enriched from blood (not recorded which). CDR3 in DNA: TGCGCCAGCGGTCGACAGGGGATGGCCTACAATGAGCAGTTCTTC. Protein product: CASGRQGMAYNEQFF.